This T cell receptor (beta chain) is from a study of T-cell reconstitution after alpha-beta-depleted transplantation in children. Findings and caveats of the study: Several hundred expanded graft clones reportedly gave rise to the alpha-beta T cells present about two months after transplant. Once a year had passed after transplant, T-cell counts and diversity came mostly from newly produced T cells. Some patients' high day-60 TCRbeta diversity was traced to surviving recipient T cells and thymic progenitors.

As it was prepared, the TCRbeta library received unique molecular identifiers. TCRdb redid the calling of the PCR reads with MiXCR, one entry per CDR3 protein. The repertoire holds over 200,000 distinct CDR3 sequences, with around 9.2% as singletons. The J segment lost 0 bases and the V segment lost 5 bases, leaving 5 bases of the junction unmatched. Germline lookup yields CDR1 MNHNS and CDR2 SASEGT. The CDR3 spans 15 residues. This clonotype was recorded at least ten times. Antigen unknown. The source material was PBMCs, mostly from graft donor cells, sampled 360 days after TCRalphabeta/CD19-depleted stem cell transplant. The rearrangement uses TRBV6-1 and TRBJ2-3; TRBD2 aligns across 7 bases. The clonotype comes from a male patient between 2 and 10 years old who had a stem cell transplant for acute myeloid leukemia, so the T cells may come from the graft donor. CDR3 in DNA: TGTGCCAGCAGTACAGCGGGACTTAGCACAGATACGCAGTATTTT. Its translation is CASSTAGLSTDTQYF.